These 12 T cell receptor beta chains share one sample of origin, sequenced in a study of technical replicates of blood from a handful of donors. Clones were sequenced by immunoSEQ multiplex PCR, and TCRdb holds only the in-frame ones, with some missing. The sample yields more than 65,000 clones, 80% to 95% seen once. The sample consisted of T cells isolated from PBMCs. The receptors come from a human donor in good health.

This clone was detected a few times. For the CDR3, the DNA is TGTGCCAGCAGCTTAGGAGTAGACACTGAAGCTTTCTTT. This sequence encodes CASSLGVDTEAFF. The chain couples TRBV7-2 to TRBJ1-1; D is unclear. Per germline, CDR1 SGHTA and CDR2 FQGNSA. This CDR3 has 13 residues. Between the trimmed V and J ends, which lost 1 base and 3 bases, there was a span of 6 bases.

The CDR3 nucleotides are TGTGCCAGCAGCTTAAATTCTGGTGCTAGCGTGGAGACCCAGTACTTC. Amino acid sequence: CASSLNSGASVETQYF. This chain uses TRBV11-2 with TRBJ2-5; weak D call: TRBD2 (6 bases). Germline values: CDR1 SGHAT, CDR2 FQNNGV. The CDR3 has 16 residues. Between the trimmed V and J ends, which lost 2 bases and 5 bases, there was a span of 18 bases.

The chain combines TRBV5-1 with TRBJ2-1, with 13 bases fitting TRBD2. The trim removed 0 bases at V and 6 bases at J, leaving 3 bases unmatched. Germline CDR1 reads SGHRS; CDR2 reads YFSETQ. This CDR3 is built from 16 residues. The CDR3 region has the DNA TGCGCCAGCAGCTTGGCCCGACTAGCGGGAGGCAATGAGCAGTTCTTC. This encodes CASSLARLAGGNEQFF.

This chain's CDR3 is CASSWAAENQPQHF. DNA for the CDR3: TGTGCCAGCAGTTGGGCAGCGGAAAATCAGCCCCAGCATTTT. The gene calls are TRBV27 and TRBJ1-5; no clear D gene. Per germline, CDR1 MNHEY and CDR2 SMNVEV (reference sequence). This CDR3 contains 14 residues. V was clipped by 4 bases and J by 4 bases, with 11 bases between them.

This clone appeared once. In DNA, the CDR3 is TGCGCCAGCAGCTTGCTAGAGACCCAGTACTTC. Its protein is CASSLLETQYF. V usage is TRBV5-1 and J usage is TRBJ2-5; D gene ambiguous. The V gene's germline CDR1 is SGHRS and CDR2 YFSETQ. Between the trimmed V and J ends, which lost 1 base and 4 bases, there was a span of 2 bases. The CDR3 spans 11 residues.

The chain uses TRBV7-3 and TRBJ1-2, with TRBD1 matching 9 bases. In germline, CDR1 is SGHTA, CDR2 FQGTGA. After removal of 5 bases from V and 8 bases from J, the junction contained 12 bases not matched to a gene. The CDR3 totals 15 residues. For the CDR3, the DNA is TGTGCCAGCAGCGATGGCGCCGGGACAGGGAGAGGCTACACCTTC. Translated: CASSDGAGTGRGYTF. Complete variable domain (other parts from reference TRBV7-3 and TRBJ1-2): GAGVSQTPSNKVTEKGKYVELRCDPISGHTALYWYRQSLGQGPEFLIYFQGTGAADDSGLPNDRFFAVRPEGSVSTLKIQRTERGDSAVYLCASSDGAGTGRGYTFGSGTRLTVV.

The genes are TRBV30 and TRBJ2-3; 8 nucleotides align to TRBD1. The CDR3 is 14 residues long. With V trimmed by 5 bases and J by 3 bases, 7 bases remained unmatched. CDR1 GTSNPN and CDR2 SVGIG come from the germline V gene (reference sequence). The CDR3, as DNA: TGTGCCTGGTCGCAGGGGGCCCTGACAGATACGCAGTATTTT. The encoded protein is CAWSQGALTDTQYF.

The V and J genes are TRBV6-5 and TRBJ2-7; TRBD1 matches at 9 bases. The CDR3 has 16 residues. Trimming at V came to 0 bases and at J to 1 base, leaving 4 bases not matched to a gene. CDR1 is MNHEY and CDR2 is SVGAGI in the germline V gene. CDR3 protein: CASSYSTGTGSYEQYF. CDR3 nucleotides: TGTGCCAGCAGTTACTCGACCGGGACAGGGTCCTACGAGCAGTACTTC.

A note on this clone: At one end the junction does not follow the germline gene, possibly because of a read error. The chain employs TRBV11-1 and TRBJ1-5; D is undetermined. CDR1 SGHAT and CDR2 FQDESV come from the germline V gene (reference sequence). The CDR3 totals 14 residues. The CDR3 loop is CASSLAPGNRPQHF. The CDR3 region has the DNA TGTGCCAGCAGCTTAGCGCCCGGGAATCGGCCCCAGCATTTT.

V gene TRBV19 combines with J gene TRBJ2-2; TRBD2 matches 10 bases. V lost 5 bases and J lost 7; bases outside the gene matches: 10. The CDR3 has 16 amino acids. Germline V lookup: CDR1 LNHDA, CDR2 SQIVND (reference sequence). The CDR3 loop reads CASSRLAGESGGELFF. CDR3 DNA: TGTGCCAGTAGTCGGCTAGCGGGAGAATCCGGCGGGGAGCTGTTTTTT.

The rearrangement uses TRBV5-1 and TRBJ2-5, with 7 bases identical to TRBD1. Germline CDR1 and CDR2: SGHRS and YFSETQ. J gave up 2 bases and V 4 bases, and 2 bases lay outside the gene matches. CDR3 length: 13 residues. As DNA, the CDR3 is TGCGCCAGCAGCCCGGGACAGCAAGAGACCCAGTACTTC. Amino acids: CASSPGQQETQYF.

This chain joins TRBV5-3 and TRBJ2-2; 11 positions match TRBD1. TRBV5-3 belongs to the ORF category, with a function that is uncertain. The CDR3 spans 17 residues. Trimming removed 9 bases from V and 5 bases from J; junction bases left unmatched: 15. CDR3 sequence: CAIQGQGAREGTGELFF. The CDR3 bases are TGTGCCATTCAAGGACAGGGGGCCCGTGAAGGTACCGGGGAGCTGTTTTTT.